This T cell receptor beta chain was captured by sequencing in a study of identical twins (dated by TCRdb to 2015 to 2016). Regarding the study in general: The study deep-sequenced TCR alpha and beta repertoires from monozygotic twins, unrelated adults of various ages and cord blood to test whether fetal clonotypes persist. Replicate twin experiments were performed at different times using different library preparation protocols to rule out contamination.

Receptor libraries were prepared by 5' RACE. Sequenced using an Illumina HiSeq 2000. A universal primer binding site was added through template switching, and the final cDNA carried a unique molecular identifier so that TCR cDNA molecules could be counted accurately. Specific primers in the conserved constant-segment region were used to synthesize first-strand cDNA for TCR alpha and beta chains. Each cDNA library was double barcoded, with a SMART-Mk sample barcode plus Illumina barcodes, to control for contamination. TruSeq adapter sequences and Illumina sample barcodes were added in two successive PCR steps. The TCR alpha and beta cDNA libraries were sequenced on the Illumina HiSeq platform using custom primers. From the authors' description of their analysis: MiGEC processed the raw reads to extract unique molecular identifiers, while MiXCR was used to determine the CDR3 positions. Recombination models were inferred per individual with the repgenHMM and IGoR tools using an EM algorithm. Shared clonotypes were analyzed with the tcR package in R, and sharing was normalized by the product of cloneset sizes. To study raw recombination without the effects of thymic and clonal selection, out-of-frame nonproductive sequences were analyzed. TCRdb reprocessed the public reads (quality trimming at Q25 with fastp, clone calling with MiXCR) and kept in-frame beta chains. Identical CDR3 protein sequences are pooled into one entry, listed with their most common genes and DNA. TCRdb, not the original authors, processed these V and J calls. The sample table holds 550,000 to 700,000 distinct CDR3 sequences, of which more than 9% were seen once. Of the sample, 2.5% to 3.5% is held by the ten largest clones.

From a lookup of the germline V gene (reference sequence), CDR1 and CDR2 are DFQATT and SNEGSKA. The germline ends are 18 bases apart after V is trimmed by 8 bases and J by 7 bases. There are 12 amino acids in the CDR3, from cysteine to phenylalanine inclusive. Only the CDR3 part of the read is kept: 36 bases, read in frame from the first base. Only healthy Caucasian donors were included. The twin cohort consisted of three pairs of female monozygotic twins, all aged about 18 to 29 years. Peripheral blood mononuclear cells were the source from which RNA for the TCR libraries was isolated. A remark on this clonotype: What this receptor recognizes is not known. No much larger clone exists at a distance of one base, and base qualities are not known.

What the research found in general, with its limitations: Recombination models systematically underestimated out-of-frame TCR alpha sharing in monozygotic twins but agreed with sharing between unrelated individuals. Excess twin sharing in beta out-of-frame sequences was weaker because fewer shared sequences lowered the signal-to-noise ratio. Invariant T cells such as MAIT and iNKT could partly confound zero-insertion analyses, although diverse VJ usage argued against such confounding for most clonotypes. Compared with coincidental sharing between unrelated individuals, out-of-frame TCR alpha sequences shared between twins had an excess of sequences with low generation probability. Fewer insertions were carried by abundant cord blood beta clonotypes, a similar but weaker trend appeared in young adult naive repertoires, and no such trend appeared in memory repertoires. Because the same donors could not be followed over many years, the conclusions relied on cross-sectional statistical analysis.

The sample was also reused in another study, on yellow fever vaccine responses in identical twins. According to the second study: According to the authors, in identical twins the way T cells responded to vaccination appeared partly convergent and partly personalized. Focusing on identical twins, the study followed the T cell clones that responded to the vaccine, and did so with precision.

The sequenced sample was PBMCs. The chain links TRBV20-1 with TRBJ2-7; the D gene is perhaps TRBD2, from 5 matching bases. The TCR sequence derives from a woman aged 18-30 years in good health. The base sequence is TGCAGTATTGGGCCAGCGGCTCGGGAGCAGTACTTC. Its protein is CSIGPAAREQYF.